Listed here are 6 T cell receptor beta chains from one sample, sequenced in a study of shared clonotypes between healthy human individuals. Assay: immunoSEQ multiplex PCR; the TCRdb copy retains only in-frame clones and omits some. Of about 680,000 clones listed, less than 85% are singletons. The specimen was memory CD4+ T cells sorted from blood. Specified subset: CD45RA-negative fraction. These receptors originate from a woman aged 25 to 39 in good health.

The V gene is TRBV9, the J gene TRBJ2-3, with TRBD2 identical over 11 bases. CDR1 and CDR2 from the germline V gene are SGDLS and YYNGEE. V lost 6 bases, J lost 2 bases, and 14 bases stayed unmatched. The CDR3 has 18 residues. The CDR3 here is CASTRSTSGSGDTDTQYF. The CDR3, as DNA: TGTGCCAGCACCCGAAGTACTAGCGGGAGTGGGGACACAGATACGCAGTATTTT.

The CDR3 sequence: CAWRGLAGETGELFF. The DNA for the CDR3 is TGTGCCTGGAGAGGACTAGCGGGCGAAACCGGGGAGCTGTTTTTT. V is TRBV30 and J is TRBJ2-2; 11 bases map to TRBD2. The CDR3 contains 15 residues. The germline CDR1 and CDR2 sequences are GTSNPN and SVGIG (reference sequence). Losses at the gene ends were 3 bases for V and 5 bases for J; bases not matched to a gene: 5.

The V and J genes are TRBV18 and TRBJ2-3, with D possibly being TRBD1 or TRBD2 (5 bases each). Trimming took 3 bases from V and 2 from J, leaving 15 bases between them. The CDR3 spans 16 residues. Germline CDR1 KGHSH, CDR2 LQKENI. The CDR3 nucleotides read TGTGCCAGCTCACCCTTCGGATCCGGGACCACAGATACGCAGTATTTT. Its protein product is CASSPFGSGTTDTQYF.

This chain's CDR3 is CASSYPGTGEETQYF. CDR3 DNA: TGTGCCAGCAGTTACCCCGGGACAGGGGAAGAGACCCAGTACTTC. The rearrangement links TRBV6-5 to TRBJ2-5; TRBD1 matches at 10 bases. Germline values: CDR1 MNHEY, CDR2 SVGAGI. This CDR3 has 15 amino acids. Losses at the gene ends were 2 bases for V and 3 bases for J; bases not matched to a gene: 3.

V is TRBV7-2 and J is TRBJ2-7, with 13 positions matching TRBD2. Losses at the gene ends were 5 bases for V and 7 bases for J; bases not matched to a gene: 14. The CDR3 consists of 17 residues. Germline V gives CDR1 SGHTA, CDR2 FQGNSA. This CDR3 reads CASSPGLAGDPSGEQYF. CDR3 in DNA: TGTGCCAGCAGCCCTGGACTAGCGGGAGACCCGTCGGGGGAGCAGTACTTC.

V and J are TRBV2 and TRBJ2-1; D gene ambiguous. V lost 7 bases and J lost 4, with 11 bases in between. CDR3 length equals 13 residues. Per germline, CDR1 SNHLY and CDR2 FYNNEI. Here the CDR3 reads CASKVDGYNEQFF. The CDR3, as DNA: TGTGCCAGCAAGGTCGACGGGTACAATGAGCAGTTCTTC.